This T cell receptor (beta chain) was profiled in a study of CD8 T cells in Susac syndrome. The CDR3 extends over 11 amino acids. Germline V gene lookup returns CDR1 DFQATT and CDR2 SNEGSKA (reference sequence). Trimming pared 0 bases from V and 5 bases from J, leaving 5 bases between. RNA, at roughly 0.5 to 1 ug, was reverse transcribed with random hexamers. Coverage of TCR beta CDR3 amplification by immunoSEQ multiplex PCR extended to 54 Vbeta and 13 Jbeta. TCRdb re-derived calls from the immunoSEQ multiplex PCR reads in MiXCR, one entry per CDR3 protein. The sample lists about 120,000 distinct CDR3 sequences; 85% to 95% were seen once. Healthy donors acted as controls, with matching for age and sex.

The material sequenced was CD4+ T cells from PBMCs. The clonotype originates from a human donor in good health. This chain uses TRBV20-1 with TRBJ2-7; D is undetermined. The DNA of the CDR3 is TGCAGTGCTAGAGAGGGGAACGAGCAGTACTTC. Translating it yields CSAREGNEQYF.